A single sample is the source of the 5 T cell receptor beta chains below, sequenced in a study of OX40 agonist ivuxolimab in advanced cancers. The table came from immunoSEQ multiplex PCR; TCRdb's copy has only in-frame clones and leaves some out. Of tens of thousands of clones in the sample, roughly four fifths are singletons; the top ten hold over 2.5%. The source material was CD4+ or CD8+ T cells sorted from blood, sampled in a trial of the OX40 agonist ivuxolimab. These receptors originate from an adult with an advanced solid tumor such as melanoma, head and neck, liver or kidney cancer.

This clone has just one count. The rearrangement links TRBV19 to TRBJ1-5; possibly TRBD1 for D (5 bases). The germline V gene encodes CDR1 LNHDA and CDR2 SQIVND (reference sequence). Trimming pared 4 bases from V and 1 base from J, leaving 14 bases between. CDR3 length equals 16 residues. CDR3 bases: TGTGCCAGTAGTAAAGGGGCCCGACGGAGCAATCAGCCCCAGCATTTT. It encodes CASSKGARRSNQPQHF. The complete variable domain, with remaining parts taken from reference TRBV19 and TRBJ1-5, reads DGGITQSPKYLFRKEGQNVTLSCEQNLNHDAMYWYRQDPGQGLRLIYYSQIVNDFQKGDIAEGYSVSREKKESFPLTVTSAQKNPTAFYLCASSKGARRSNQPQHFGDGTRLSIL.

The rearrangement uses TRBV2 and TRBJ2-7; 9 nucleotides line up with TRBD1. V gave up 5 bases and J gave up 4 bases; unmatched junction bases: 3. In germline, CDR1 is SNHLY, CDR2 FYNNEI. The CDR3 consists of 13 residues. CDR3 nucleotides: TGTGCCAGCAGTTTACAGGGGGCTTACGAGCAGTACTTC. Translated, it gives CASSLQGAYEQYF.

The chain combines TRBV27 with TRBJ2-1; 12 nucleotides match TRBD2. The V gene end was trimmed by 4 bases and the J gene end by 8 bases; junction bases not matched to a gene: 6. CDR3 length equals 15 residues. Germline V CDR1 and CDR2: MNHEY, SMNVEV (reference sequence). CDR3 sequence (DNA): TGTGCCAGCAGTTCCCTAGCGGGAGGGCCTCATGAGCAGTTCTTC. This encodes CASSSLAGGPHEQFF.

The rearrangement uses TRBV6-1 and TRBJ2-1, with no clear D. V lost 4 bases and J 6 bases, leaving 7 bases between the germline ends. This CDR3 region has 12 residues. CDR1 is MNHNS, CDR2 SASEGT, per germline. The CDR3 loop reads CASSVVGNEQFF. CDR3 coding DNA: TGTGCCAGCAGTGTCGTAGGCAATGAGCAGTTCTTC.

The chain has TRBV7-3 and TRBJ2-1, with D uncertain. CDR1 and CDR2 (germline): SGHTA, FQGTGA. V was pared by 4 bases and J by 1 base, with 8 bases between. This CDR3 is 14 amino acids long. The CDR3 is CASSSPRSYNEQFF. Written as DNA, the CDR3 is TGTGCCAGCAGCTCCCCCCGGTCCTACAATGAGCAGTTCTTC.